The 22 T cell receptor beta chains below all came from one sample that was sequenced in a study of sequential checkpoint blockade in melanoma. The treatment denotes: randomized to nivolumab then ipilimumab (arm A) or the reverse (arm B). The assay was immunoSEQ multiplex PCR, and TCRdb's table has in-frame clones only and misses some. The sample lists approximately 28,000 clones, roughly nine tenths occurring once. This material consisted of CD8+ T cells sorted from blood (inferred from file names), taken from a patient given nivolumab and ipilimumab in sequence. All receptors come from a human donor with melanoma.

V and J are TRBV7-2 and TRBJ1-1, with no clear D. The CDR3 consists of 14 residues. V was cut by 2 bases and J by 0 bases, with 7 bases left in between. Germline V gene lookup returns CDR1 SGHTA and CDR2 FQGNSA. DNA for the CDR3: TGTGCCAGCAGCTTAACTGTCTTGAACACTGAAGCTTTCTTT. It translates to CASSLTVLNTEAFF.

The CDR3 spells CASSTSGRPHYNEQFF. The CDR3 nucleotides read TGTGCCAGTAGCACTAGCGGGAGGCCTCATTACAATGAGCAGTTCTTC. V usage is TRBV19 and J usage is TRBJ2-1, with TRBD2 matching over 12 bases. The germline gives CDR1 LNHDA, CDR2 SQIVND (reference sequence). The CDR3 length is 16 residues. V lost 6 bases and J lost 4; bases outside the gene matches: 7. Together with reference TRBV19 and TRBJ2-1, the CDR3 gives the full variable domain: DGGITQSPKYLFRKEGQNVTLSCEQNLNHDAMYWYRQDPGQGLRLIYYSQIVNDFQKGDIAEGYSVSREKKESFPLTVTSAQKNPTAFYLCASSTSGRPHYNEQFFGPGTRLTVL.

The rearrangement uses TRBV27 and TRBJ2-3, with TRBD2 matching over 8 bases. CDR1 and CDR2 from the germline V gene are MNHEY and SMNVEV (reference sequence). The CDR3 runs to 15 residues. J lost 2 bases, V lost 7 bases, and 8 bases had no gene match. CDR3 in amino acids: CASTLGGAATDTQYF. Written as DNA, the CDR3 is TGTGCCAGCACCCTCGGGGGGGCTGCCACAGATACGCAGTATTTT.

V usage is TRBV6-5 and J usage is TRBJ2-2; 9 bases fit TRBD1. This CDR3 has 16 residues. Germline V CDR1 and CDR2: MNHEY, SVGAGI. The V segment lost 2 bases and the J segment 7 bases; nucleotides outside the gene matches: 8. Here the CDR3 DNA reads TGTGCCAGCAGTTACCCTGGAGGGACAGGGCGCGGGGAGCTGTTTTTT. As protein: CASSYPGGTGRGELFF.

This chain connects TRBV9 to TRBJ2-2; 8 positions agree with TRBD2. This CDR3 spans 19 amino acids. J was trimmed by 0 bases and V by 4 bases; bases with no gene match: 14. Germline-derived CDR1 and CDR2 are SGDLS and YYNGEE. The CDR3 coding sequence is TGTGCCAGCAGCATGAGGACGAGTGTTAGCGGGGCGAACACCGGGGAGCTGTTTTTT. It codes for CASSMRTSVSGANTGELFF.

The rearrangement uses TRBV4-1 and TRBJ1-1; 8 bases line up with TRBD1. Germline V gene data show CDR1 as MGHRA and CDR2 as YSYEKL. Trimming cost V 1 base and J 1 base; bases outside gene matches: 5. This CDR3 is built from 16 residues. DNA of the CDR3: TGCGCCAGCAGCCAAGTCGTTGGGACAGGGAACACTGAAGCTTTCTTT. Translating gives CASSQVVGTGNTEAFF.

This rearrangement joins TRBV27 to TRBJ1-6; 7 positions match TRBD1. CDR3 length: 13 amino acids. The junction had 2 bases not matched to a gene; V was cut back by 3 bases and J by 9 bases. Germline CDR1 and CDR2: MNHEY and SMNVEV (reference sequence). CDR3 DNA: TGTGCCAGCAGTTTCCCAGGGGGTTCACCCCTCCACTTT. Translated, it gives CASSFPGGSPLHF.

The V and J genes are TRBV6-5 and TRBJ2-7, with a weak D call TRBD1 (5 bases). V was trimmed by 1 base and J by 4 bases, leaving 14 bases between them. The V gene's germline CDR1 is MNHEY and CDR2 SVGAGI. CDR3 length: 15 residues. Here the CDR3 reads CASSYLGPVPYEQYF. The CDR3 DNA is TGTGCCAGCAGTTACTTGGGGCCCGTCCCTTACGAGCAGTACTTC.

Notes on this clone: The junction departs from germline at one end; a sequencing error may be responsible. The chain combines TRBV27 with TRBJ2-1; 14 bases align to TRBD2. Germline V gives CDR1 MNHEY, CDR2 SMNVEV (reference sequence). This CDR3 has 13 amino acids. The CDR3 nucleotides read TGTGCCAGCAGTACTACGGGACTAGCGGGAGCCGTCTTC. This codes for CASSTTGLAGAVF.

The CDR3 nucleotides read TGTGCCAGTAGTATTGGCCCTGATACGCAGTATTTT. Residues: CASSIGPDTQYF. The chain uses TRBV19 and TRBJ2-3; unclear D gene. Looked up from germline, CDR1 is LNHDA and CDR2 is SQIVND (reference sequence). Trimming pared 3 bases from V and 6 bases from J, leaving 7 bases between. This CDR3 is 12 amino acids long. The complete variable domain, with remaining parts taken from reference TRBV19 and TRBJ2-3, reads DGGITQSPKYLFRKEGQNVTLSCEQNLNHDAMYWYRQDPGQGLRLIYYSQIVNDFQKGDIAEGYSVSREKKESFPLTVTSAQKNPTAFYLCASSIGPDTQYFGPGTRLTVL.

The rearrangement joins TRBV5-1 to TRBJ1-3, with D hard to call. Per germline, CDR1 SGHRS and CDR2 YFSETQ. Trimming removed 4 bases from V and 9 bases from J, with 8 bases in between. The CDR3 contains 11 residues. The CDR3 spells CASSSLGTIYF. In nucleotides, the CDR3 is TGCGCCAGCAGCAGTCTCGGCACCATATATTTT.

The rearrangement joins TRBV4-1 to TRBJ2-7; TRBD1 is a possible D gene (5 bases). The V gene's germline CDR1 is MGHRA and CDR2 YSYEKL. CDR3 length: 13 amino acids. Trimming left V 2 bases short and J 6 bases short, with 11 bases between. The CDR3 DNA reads TGCGCCAGCAGCCAAAGGACACATGGCGAGCAGTACGTC. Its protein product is CASSQRTHGEQYV.

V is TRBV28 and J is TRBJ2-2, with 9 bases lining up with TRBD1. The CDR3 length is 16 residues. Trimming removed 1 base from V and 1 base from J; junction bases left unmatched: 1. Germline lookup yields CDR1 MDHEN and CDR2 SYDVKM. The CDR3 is CASSLSDRGNTGELFF. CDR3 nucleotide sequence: TGTGCCAGCAGTTTATCGGACAGGGGGAACACCGGGGAGCTGTTTTTT.

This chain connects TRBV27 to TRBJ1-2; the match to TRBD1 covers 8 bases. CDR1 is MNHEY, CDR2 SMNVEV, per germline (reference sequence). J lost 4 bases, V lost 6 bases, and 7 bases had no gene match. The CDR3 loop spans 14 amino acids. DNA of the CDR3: TGTGCCAGCAGCTCGACAGGGGCCCTCTATGGCTACACCTTC. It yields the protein CASSSTGALYGYTF.

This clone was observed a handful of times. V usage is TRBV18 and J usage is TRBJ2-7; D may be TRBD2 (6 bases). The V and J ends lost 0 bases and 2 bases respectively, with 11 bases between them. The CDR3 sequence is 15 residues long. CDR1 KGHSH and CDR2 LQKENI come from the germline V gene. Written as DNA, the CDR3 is TGTGCCAGCTCACCACCGACTAGTAGGCCCTACGAGCAGTACTTC. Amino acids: CASSPPTSRPYEQYF.

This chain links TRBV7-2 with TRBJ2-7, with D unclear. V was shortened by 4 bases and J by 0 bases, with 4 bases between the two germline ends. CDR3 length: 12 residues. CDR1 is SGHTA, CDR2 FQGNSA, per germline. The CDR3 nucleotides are TGTGCCAGCAGCTCGAGCTCCTACGAGCAGTACTTC. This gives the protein CASSSSSYEQYF. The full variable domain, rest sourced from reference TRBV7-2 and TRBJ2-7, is GAGVSQSPSNKVTEKGKDVELRCDPISGHTALYWYRQSLGQGLEFLIYFQGNSAPDKSGLPSDRFSAERTGGSVSTLTIQRTQQEDSAVYLCASSSSSYEQYFGPGTRLTVT.

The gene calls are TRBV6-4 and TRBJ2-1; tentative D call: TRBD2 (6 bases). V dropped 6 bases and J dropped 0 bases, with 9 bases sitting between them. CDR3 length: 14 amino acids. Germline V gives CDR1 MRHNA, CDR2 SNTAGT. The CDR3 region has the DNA TGTGCCAGCAGAGACGGGAGCTCCTACAATGAGCAGTTCTTC. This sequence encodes CASRDGSSYNEQFF.

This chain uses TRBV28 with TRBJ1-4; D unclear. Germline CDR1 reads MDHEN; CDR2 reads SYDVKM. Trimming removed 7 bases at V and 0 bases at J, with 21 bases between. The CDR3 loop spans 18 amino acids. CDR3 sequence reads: CASILQKEGWATNEKLFF. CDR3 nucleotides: TGTGCCAGCATTCTACAAAAGGAGGGCTGGGCAACTAATGAAAAACTGTTTTTT.

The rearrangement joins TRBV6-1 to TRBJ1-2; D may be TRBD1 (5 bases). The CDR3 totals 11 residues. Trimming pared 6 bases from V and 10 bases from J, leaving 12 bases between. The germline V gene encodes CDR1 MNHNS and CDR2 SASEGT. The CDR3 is CASSRVVDYTF. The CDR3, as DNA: TGTGCCAGCAGCAGGGTCGTAGACTACACCTTC.

CDR3 amino acids: CASSFLGGKLYNEQFF. CDR3 DNA: TGTGCCAGCAGCTTTTTAGGCGGGAAGCTCTACAATGAGCAGTTCTTC. This chain joins TRBV7-3 and TRBJ2-1; a weak D match, TRBD2 (6 bases). This CDR3 has 16 amino acids. Germline-derived CDR1 and CDR2 are SGHTA and FQGTGA. Trimming left V 3 bases short and J 3 bases short, with 15 bases between.

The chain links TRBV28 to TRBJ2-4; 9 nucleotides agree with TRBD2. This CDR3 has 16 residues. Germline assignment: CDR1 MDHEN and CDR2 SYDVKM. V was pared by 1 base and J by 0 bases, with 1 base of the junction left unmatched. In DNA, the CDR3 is TGTGCCAGCAGTTTATTAGCGGGGGTAGCCAAAAACATTCAGTACTTC. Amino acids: CASSLLAGVAKNIQYF.

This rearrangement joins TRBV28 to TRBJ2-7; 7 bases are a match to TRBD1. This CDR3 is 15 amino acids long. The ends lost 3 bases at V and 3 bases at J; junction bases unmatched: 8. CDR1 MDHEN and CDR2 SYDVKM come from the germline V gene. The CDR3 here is CASSLSLGTDYEQYF. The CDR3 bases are TGTGCCAGCAGTTTGTCCCTAGGGACAGACTACGAGCAGTACTTC. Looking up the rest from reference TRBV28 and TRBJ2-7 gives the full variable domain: DVKVTQSSRYLVKRTGEKVFLECVQDMDHENMFWYRQDPGLGLRLIYFSYDVKMKEKGDIPEGYSVSREKKERFSLILESASTNQTSMYLCASSLSLGTDYEQYFGPGTRLTVT.